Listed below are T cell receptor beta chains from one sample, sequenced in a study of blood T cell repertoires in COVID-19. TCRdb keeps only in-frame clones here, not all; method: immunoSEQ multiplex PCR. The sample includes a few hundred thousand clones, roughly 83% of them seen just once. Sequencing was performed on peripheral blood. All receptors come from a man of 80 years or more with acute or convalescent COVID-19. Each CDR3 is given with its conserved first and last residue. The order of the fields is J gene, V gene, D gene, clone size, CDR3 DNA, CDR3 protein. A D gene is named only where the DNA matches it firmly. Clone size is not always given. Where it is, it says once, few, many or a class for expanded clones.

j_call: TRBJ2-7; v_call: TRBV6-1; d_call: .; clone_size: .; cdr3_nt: TGTGCCAGCAGTGAAGCGCGGGACTACGAGCAGTACTTC; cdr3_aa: CASSEARDYEQYF
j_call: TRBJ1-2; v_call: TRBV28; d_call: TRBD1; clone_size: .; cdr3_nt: TGTGCCAGCACCACAAACCAGGGGGCATATGGCTACACCTTC; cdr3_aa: CASTTNQGAYGYTF
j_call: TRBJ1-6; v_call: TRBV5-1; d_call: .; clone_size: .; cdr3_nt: TGCGCCAGCAGCTTGGCCCAGGGACTTAGCTCCTATAATTCACCCCTCCACTTT; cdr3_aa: CASSLAQGLSSYNSPLHF
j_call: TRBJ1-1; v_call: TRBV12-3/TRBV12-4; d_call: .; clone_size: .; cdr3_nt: TGTGCCAGCAGTTTCGGGGGGCTTGGAGCTTTCTTT; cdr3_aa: CASSFGGLGAFF
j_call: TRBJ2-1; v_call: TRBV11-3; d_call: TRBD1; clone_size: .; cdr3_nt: TGTGCCAGCAGCTTGGGACAGACGTACAATGAGCAGTTCTTC; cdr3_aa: CASSLGQTYNEQFF
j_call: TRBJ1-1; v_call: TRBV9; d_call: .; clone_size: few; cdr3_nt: TGTGCCAGCAGCGTAGAGTGGGCAGGAGAAGCTTTCTTT; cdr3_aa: CASSVEWAGEAFF
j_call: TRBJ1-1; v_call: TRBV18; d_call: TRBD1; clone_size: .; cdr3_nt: TGTGCCAGCTCACCACCTATGGGACAGCTAAACACTGAAGCTTTCTTT; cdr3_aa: CASSPPMGQLNTEAFF
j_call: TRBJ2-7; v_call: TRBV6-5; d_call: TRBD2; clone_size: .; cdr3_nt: TGTGCCAGCAGCGAGGGAGGGGTTTACGAGCAGTACTTC; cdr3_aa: CASSEGGVYEQYF
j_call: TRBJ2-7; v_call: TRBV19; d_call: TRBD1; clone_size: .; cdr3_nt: TGTGCCAGTAGTATAGGATCGCCCACAGGGGCGAGCTCCTACGAGCAGTACTTC; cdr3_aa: CASSIGSPTGASSYEQYF
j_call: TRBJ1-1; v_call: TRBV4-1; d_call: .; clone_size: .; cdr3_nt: TGCGCCAGCACTTGGACAACGAACACTGAAGCTTTCTTT; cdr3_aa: CASTWTTNTEAFF
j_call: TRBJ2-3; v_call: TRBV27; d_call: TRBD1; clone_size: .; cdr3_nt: TGTGCCAGCAGTTTATACGCACAGGGGGACACAGATACGCAGTATTTT; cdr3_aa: CASSLYAQGDTDTQYF
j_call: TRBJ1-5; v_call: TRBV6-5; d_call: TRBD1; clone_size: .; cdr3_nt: TGTGCCAGCAGAAGACAGGGGGGGAATCAGCCCCAGCATTTT; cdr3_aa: CASRRQGGNQPQHF